The text below deals with one T cell receptor (beta chain). Antigen specificity is unknown. Naive-designated CD8 cells lacked CD45RO, were positively enriched for CCR7, and omitted terminally differentiated effector memory CD45RA+ cells. None of the donors, who were healthy HIV-negative adults, had recently had acute infections or vaccinations. This sample was included in a study of shared clonotypes between healthy human individuals. Study-level background: Per donor, three plates held CD4 naive cells, three held CD4 memory, two held CD8 naive and one held CD8 memory. Study-level points and caveats: In a few donors, about 5% of naive CD4 clonotypes appeared in common.

Repertoires were generated with immunoSEQ multiplex PCR, while TCRdb's copy carries only in-frame clones and drops some. Among about 800,000 clones listed, 90% to 97% were seen once. V lost 0 bases and J lost 4; bases outside the gene matches: 19. The CDR3 runs to 20 residues. The sequence derives from a man aged 25-40 years in good health. The sequenced sample consisted of naive CD8+ T cells sorted from blood. The chain combines TRBV23-1 with TRBJ2-7, with 9 bases lining up with TRBD2. TRBV23-1 is labeled an ORF, and its function is uncertain. The CDR3 is CASSQSRQPSEREAGYEQYF. DNA for the CDR3: TGCGCCAGCAGTCAATCGAGGCAGCCTAGCGAGCGGGAGGCTGGATACGAGCAGTACTTC.